The rows below give T cell receptor beta chains drawn from one sample of a study of T cell repertoires in cytomegalovirus infection. For these receptors, no antigen is known. MiXCR was run by TCRdb on the reads, yielding one entry per CDR3 protein. The sample has some 920,000 distinct CDR3 sequences; approximately 31% are singletons. The material was cultured CD8+ T cells from PBMCs, obtained from culture after CMV antigen stimulation. All receptors come from a human donor in good health (CMV status not recorded). Some clones in this sample may be carry-over from other donors' samples. The CDR3 runs from the conserved cysteine through the conserved F or W. Fields, in order: D gene, clone size, V gene, J gene, CDR3 DNA, CDR3 protein. D genes are given only for firm matches. The size field is filled for only some rows; it gives once, few, many or a size class.

>.|.|TRBV7-6|TRBJ2-5
TGTGCCAGCAGCTCCTTGGGGGGCCGGGGGACCCAGTACTTC
CASSSLGGRGTQYF
>.|few|TRBV12-3/TRBV12-4|TRBJ1-5
TGTGCCAGCAGTTTAGGAGCCCGTGGCCATCAGCCCCAGCATTTT
CASSLGARGHQPQHF
>.|few|TRBV4-1|TRBJ2-2
TGCGCCAGCAGCCAAGAATTGGGGATTGGGTCCGGGGAGCTGTTTTTT
CASSQELGIGSGELFF
>.|few|TRBV7-9|TRBJ2-5
TGTGCCAGCAGCCCGGAGACAGAGACCCAGTACTTC
CASSPETETQYF
>.|many|TRBV7-8|TRBJ2-5
TGTGCCAGCAGCTCCCAAGGGGGACTTATGGAGACCCAGTACTTC
CASSSQGGLMETQYF
>TRBD1|many|TRBV7-8|TRBJ2-5
TGTGCCAGCAGCCCAATTGGCGGGACAGGGCAAGAGACCCAGTACTTC
CASSPIGGTGQETQYF
>.|few|TRBV12-5|TRBJ2-1
TGTGCTAGTGCCGAGTTTCCGGGGAGCGATGAGCAGTTCTTC
CASAEFPGSDEQFF
>.|once|TRBV2|TRBJ1-4
TGTGCCAGCAGTGCGATACTTGCAACTAATGAAAAACTGTTTTTT
CASSAILATNEKLFF
>TRBD1|.|TRBV24-1|TRBJ2-2
TGTGCCACCAGCGACAGGGGCACCGGGGAGCTGTTTTTT
CATSDRGTGELFF
>.|few|TRBV12-3/TRBV12-4|TRBJ1-5
TGTGCCAGCAGTTTAGATAGTCTCAATCAGCCCCAGCATTTT
CASSLDSLNQPQHF
>.|few|TRBV19|TRBJ2-1
TGTGCCAGTAGTATAGCCCGACCGGGCGCCTACAATGAGCAGTTCTTC
CASSIARPGAYNEQFF
>.|few|TRBV7-9|TRBJ2-7
TGTGCCAGCAGCGTGGACGGGGCCTACGAGCAGTACTTC
CASSVDGAYEQYF
>.|.|TRBV5-6|TRBJ1-1
TGTGCCAGCAGCTTGTATAACGCTGAAGCTTTCTTT
CASSLYNAEAFF
>TRBD1|few|TRBV7-9|TRBJ1-4
TGTGCCAGCAGCTTAGGGCAGGGGGCAACTAATGAAAAACTGTTTTTT
CASSLGQGATNEKLFF
>.|.|TRBV6-1|TRBJ2-5
TGTGCCAGCAGAAGAGATAGCGGCAAGAAAGAGACCCAGTACTTC
CASRRDSGKKETQYF
>TRBD1|once|TRBV6-5|TRBJ1-2
TGTGCCAGCAACACAGGGGGTCCCACAAATGGCTACACCTTC
CASNTGGPTNGYTF
>.|few|TRBV27|TRBJ2-3
TGTGCCAGCAGTAAAGAGGAGGCAGGGACAGATACGCAGTATTTT
CASSKEEAGTDTQYF
>TRBD1|few|TRBV14|TRBJ2-2
TGTGCCAGCAGCCAAGTCTCCCGGGACAGGGGGAAAGGGTCGGACACCGGGGAGCTGTTTTTT
CASSQVSRDRGKGSDTGELFF
>.|many|TRBV7-8|TRBJ1-1
TGTGCCAGCAGCTCCGTGGGAGGGACTGAAGCTTTCTTT
CASSSVGGTEAFF
>TRBD1|few|TRBV27|TRBJ1-1
TGTGCCAGCAGTTGGGACAGGGACACTGAAGCTTTCTTT
CASSWDRDTEAFF
>.|few|TRBV5-4|TRBJ2-2
TGTGCCAGCAGCTTGGAGAGGGCCCTGGGAGTAACCGGGGAGCTGTTTTTT
CASSLERALGVTGELFF
>.|many|TRBV7-2|TRBJ1-5
TGTGCCAGCAGCTTAGAGGGTTCGCGGAATCAGCCCCAGCATTTT
CASSLEGSRNQPQHF
>.|few|TRBV19|TRBJ1-3
TGTGCCAGTAGGGGCAGGGGAGCGGGAAACACCATATATTTT
CASRGRGAGNTIYF
>.|few|TRBV7-7|TRBJ2-5
TGTGCTAGCAGCTTTCAGGCGAACCTCCAAGAGACCCAGTACTTC
CASSFQANLQETQYF
>.|.|TRBV12-3/TRBV12-4|TRBJ2-1
TGTGCCAGCAGTTTAGCGCGAGTACGCAATGAGCAGTTCTTC
CASSLARVRNEQFF
>.|few|TRBV27|TRBJ2-5
TGTGCCAGCAAAATTGGCGGACACGGACAAGAGACCCAGTACTTC
CASKIGGHGQETQYF
>TRBD1|.|TRBV4-2|TRBJ2-7
TGTGCCAGCAGCCAAGTAAGGCGTGAGACAGGGGTCTACGAGCAGTACTTC
CASSQVRRETGVYEQYF
>TRBD1|many|TRBV7-9|TRBJ2-1
TGTGCCAGCAGCTTCCCGGGACAGGGTAGGAATGAGCAGTTCTTC
CASSFPGQGRNEQFF
>.|.|TRBV12-3/TRBV12-4|TRBJ2-1
TGTGCCAGCAGTTTCTTCTCGGGCGGGCCCCGAGACTACAATGAGCAGTTCTTC
CASSFFSGGPRDYNEQFF
>.|few|TRBV12-3/TRBV12-4|TRBJ1-4
TGTGCCAGCAGTTTAAGGGCACAGGTGAAACTGTTTTTT
CASSLRAQVKLFF
>.|.|TRBV7-9|TRBJ1-1
TGTGCCAGCAGCAAGGGACACGTGAACACTGAAGCTTTCTTT
CASSKGHVNTEAFF
>.|.|TRBV13|TRBJ1-6
TGTGCCAGCAGCTTAGCCCGGCAGGGCTCCTATAATTCACCCCTCCACTTT
CASSLARQGSYNSPLHF
>.|few|TRBV27|TRBJ1-2
TGTGCCAGCAAGTCGTCCGAAGCAGGTGCGAACTATGGCTACACCTTC
CASKSSEAGANYGYTF
>.|.|TRBV4-1|TRBJ1-2
TGCGCCAGCAGCCAAGATCCTACAGAGGGCTACACCTTC
CASSQDPTEGYTF
>.|few|TRBV7-9|TRBJ2-2
TGTGCCAGCAGCTTATTTGTCGGGGGTCGAATCGGAGGGGAGCTGTTTTTT
CASSLFVGGRIGGELFF
>TRBD1|many|TRBV7-9|TRBJ1-1
TGTGCCAGCAGCTTTGCAGGGGGCGCGGTCACTGAAGCTTTCTTT
CASSFAGGAVTEAFF
>.|many|TRBV12-3/TRBV12-4|TRBJ2-3
TGTGCCAGCAGTCACGGGATAGATACGCAGTATTTT
CASSHGIDTQYF
>.|once|TRBV28|TRBJ2-5
TGTGCCAGCAGTTTCCCTACAAAGACCCAGTACTTC
CASSFPTKTQYF
>.|many|TRBV7-9|TRBJ1-1
TGTGCCAGCAGCTTTGGGACAACTGAAGCTTTCTTT
CASSFGTTEAFF
>TRBD1|few|TRBV6-5|TRBJ2-1
TGTGCCAGCAGTTCGCAACAGGGGGCTCTGGGCAATGAGCAGTTCTTC
CASSSQQGALGNEQFF
>.|.|TRBV7-8|TRBJ1-5
TGTGCCAGCAGCTTAGGAAGGGCGGCCCACCAGCCCCAGCATTTT
CASSLGRAAHQPQHF
>.|.|TRBV7-4|TRBJ2-5
TGTGCCAGCAGCTCCGAGCTGGAGGAGACCCAGTACTTC
CASSSELEETQYF
>.|many|TRBV12-3/TRBV12-4|TRBJ1-2
TGTGCCAGCAGCTTAACTAACTATGGCTACACCTTC
CASSLTNYGYTF
>.|few|TRBV12-3/TRBV12-4|TRBJ1-2
TGTGCCAGCAGTTTTGGTAATCCGCTACTTTATGGCTACACCTTC
CASSFGNPLLYGYTF
>TRBD1|few|TRBV7-6|TRBJ1-1
TGTGCCAGCAGGGACAGGGAACGGACGAACACTGAAGCTTTCTTT
CASRDRERTNTEAFF
>TRBD1|few|TRBV7-2|TRBJ1-5
TGTGCCAGCAGCCCCTGGACAGGGCCCGCTAGTAGCAATCAGCCCCAGCATTTT
CASSPWTGPASSNQPQHF
>.|.|TRBV5-6|TRBJ2-7
TGTGCCAGCAGCTTTAGGGTTGACGAGCAGTACTTC
CASSFRVDEQYF
>TRBD2|many|TRBV7-8|TRBJ2-5
TGTGCCAGTTGTGTTCTGCGGGGGAGTTCTGAGACCCAGTACTTC
CASCVLRGSSETQYF
>TRBD1|.|TRBV29-1|TRBJ2-1
TGCAGCGTTGGGGACAGGGTTTACAATGAGCAGTTCTTC
CSVGDRVYNEQFF
>.|once|TRBV4-3|TRBJ1-2
TGCGCCAGCAGCCAAGCAGTGGCTAACTATGACTACACCTTC
CASSQAVANYDYTF
>.|few|TRBV6-5|TRBJ1-2
TGTGCCAGCGTCGGGAAAAGCTATGGCTACACCTTC
CASVGKSYGYTF
>.|.|TRBV7-6|TRBJ1-6
TGTGCCAGCAGCCAGACCCAGAATTCACCCCTCCACTTT
CASSQTQNSPLHF
>TRBD1|.|TRBV7-9|TRBJ2-7
TGTGCCAGCAGCTCGACAGGGTTCAGCTCCTACGAGCAGTACTTC
CASSSTGFSSYEQYF
>.|few|TRBV7-9|TRBJ1-2
TGTGCCAGCCAAGGGGCCAGTTCGAACTATGGCTACACCTTC
CASQGASSNYGYTF